This T cell receptor beta chain was obtained from a study of CD8 T cells in Susac syndrome. The V and J ends lost 8 bases and 3 bases respectively, with 18 bases between them. This CDR3 has 15 residues. An amount of RNA that ranged from roughly 0.5 to 1 ug was reverse transcribed with random hexamers. Via MiXCR, TCRdb re-called the immunoSEQ multiplex PCR reads, giving one row per CDR3 protein. The sample has about 120,000 distinct CDR3 sequences, about nine tenths seen once. The J gene is TRBJ2-3, the V gene TRBV12-3 or TRBV12-4; D is possibly TRBD1 or TRBD2 (5 bases each). The receptor's source is a human donor in good health. Sequenced sample: CD4+ T cells from PBMCs. The CDR3 here is CASDEGRQGTDTQYF. As DNA, the CDR3 is TGTGCCAGCGACGAGGGGCGCCAAGGGACAGATACGCAGTATTTT.